A selection of T cell receptor beta chains follows, all from one sample in a study of T cell responses to AZD1222 COVID-19 vaccine. Sequencing was performed with immunoSEQ multiplex PCR; in TCRdb, only in-frame clones are kept and a portion is missing. The sample holds around 150,000 clones, around nine tenths seen once. The sample was peripheral blood, taken 28 days after the second AZD1222 dose. Every receptor here comes from an adult who received the AZD1222 COVID-19 vaccine. The CDR3 runs from the conserved cysteine through the conserved F or W. A D gene is named only where the DNA matches it firmly. Only some rows state a clone size, as once, few, many or a class for expanded clones.

TRBJ2-3 NA TRBV3-1/TRBV3-2 NA CASSQEGGPSTDTQYF TGTGCCAGCAGCCAAGAGGGGGGTCCTAGCACAGATACGCAGTATTTT
TRBJ1-6 once TRBV7-8 NA CASSIGLGNNSPLHF TGTGCCAGCAGCATCGGTTTGGGGAATAATTCACCCCTCCACTTT
TRBJ2-7 NA TRBV6-1 TRBD1 CASSEQGQGDYEQYF TGTGCCAGCAGTGAACAGGGACAGGGGGACTACGAGCAGTACTTC
TRBJ2-5 NA TRBV14 NA CASSQELSRHQETQYF TGTGCCAGCAGCCAAGAGCTGAGCAGGCACCAAGAGACCCAGTACTTC
TRBJ1-2 NA TRBV19 TRBD1 CASSMGTGGYYGYTF TGTGCCAGTAGTATGGGGACAGGGGGCTACTATGGCTACACCTTC
TRBJ1-6 NA TRBV5-5 NA CASSLLDRINSPLHF TGTGCCAGCAGCTTGTTAGACAGGATCAATTCACCCCTCCACTTT
TRBJ2-1 few TRBV5-1 NA CASSLLLSSEQFF TGCGCCAGCAGCTTGCTCCTTAGCAGTGAGCAGTTCTTC
TRBJ2-3 NA TRBV5-4 TRBD2 CASSSGLAGITDTQYF TGTGCCAGCAGCTCGGGACTAGCGGGGATCACAGATACGCAGTATTTT
TRBJ2-3 NA TRBV7-9 NA CASSLARGLGTDTQYF TGTGCCAGCAGCTTAGCGCGGGGACTTGGAACAGATACGCAGTATTTT
TRBJ1-6 NA TRBV12-3/TRBV12-4 NA CASSPLSSSPLHF TGTGCCAGCAGCCCCCTTAGCAGTTCACCCCTCCACTTT